This TCR beta chain was recorded in a study of OX40 agonist ivuxolimab in advanced cancers. Study details: Dosing consisted of intravenous ivuxolimab at 0.01 to 10 mg/kg every 2 weeks.

V shed 4 bases, J shed 4 bases, and the junction held 5 bases outside the gene matches. Germline CDR1 reads SGHRS; CDR2 reads YFSETQ. This CDR3 comprises 15 residues. Overall study results and limits: CD4+ T cells averaged fewer expanded clones than CD8+ T cells. Within 6 weeks, CD4+ and CD8+ blood T cells expanded clonally at 0.1 to 3.0 mg/kg.

Produced via immunoSEQ multiplex PCR; TCRdb's table is partial and in-frame only. The sample carries approximately 30,000 clones, around four fifths recorded once. Judged by abundance, this clone is large (0.1 to 1%). Its target is not known. Systemic immunosuppression or a history of autoimmune disease excluded patients. V usage is TRBV5-1 and J usage is TRBJ2-1, with TRBD2 matching over 10 bases. The sequence was obtained from an adult with an advanced solid tumor such as melanoma, head and neck, liver or kidney cancer. The sample consisted of CD4+ or CD8+ T cells sorted from blood, taken in a trial of the OX40 agonist ivuxolimab. In DNA, the CDR3 is TGCGCCAGCAGCACCGGACTAGCGGAATACAATGAGCAGTTCTTC. Translation: CASSTGLAEYNEQFF.